This TCR beta chain was identified in a study of T-cell memory formation after mild COVID-19 (dated by TCRdb to about 2021). Regarding the study in general: TCR sequence clusters from the two donors were largely donor specific. In a couple of donors, T-cell clones that expanded and contracted after mild COVID-19 were followed by sequencing TCRalpha and TCRbeta repertoires longitudinally. Two young, previously healthy adult volunteers, one female and one male, were included in the cohort.

Ficoll-Paque density gradient centrifugation was the method used to isolate PBMCs. A note on this clonotype: Its recognized antigen is unknown. Base qualities are not provided; no much larger clone lies one nucleotide away.

V is cut back by 8 bases and J by 1 base, with 13 bases in the junction unmatched. Inclusive of the bounding cysteine and phenylalanine, the CDR3 is 16 residues long. Kept here is only the CDR3 DNA, which spans 48 bases and is read in frame from base 1. The sequencer listed for this sample is Illumina NovaSeq 6000. TCRalpha and TCRbeta cDNA libraries were built by 5'RACE with constant-segment primers, adding sample barcodes and unique molecular identifiers. Trizol reagent was used to extract RNA from every sample. Amplification of the libraries took two PCR steps, and the second step added a second sample barcode plus Illumina TruSeq adapters. Sequencing of libraries was performed on an Illumina NovaSeq with 2 x 150 bp paired-end reads. The authors processed their data as follows. With migec v1.2.7, reads were demultiplexed and then collapsed into UMI-guided consensus sequences. With mixcr v2.1.11, UMI consensuses were aligned to TRA and TRB V and J templates and assembled into clonotypes. A clonotype was counted as expanded or contracted only if both edgeR and NoisET called the change significant, with noise models trained on biological replicates. For edgeR calls, the thresholds were a false discovery rate-adjusted p below 0.01 and a log2 fold-change of 1. PCA with hierarchical clustering of max-normalized trajectories of the 1000 most abundant clonotypes was used as exploratory dynamics analysis. Separately sequenced CD4+ and CD8+ repertoires were used to assign the CD4 or CD8 phenotype of responding clones. TCRdb redid the processing of the public reads, applying fastp at Q25 and MiXCR, and retained in-frame beta chains. Rows matching on CDR3 protein sequence are summarized as one entry with the most common DNA and genes. In this record, the V and J calls reflect TCRdb's handling and not the investigators' own analysis. The sample includes around 300,000 distinct CDR3 sequences, with around 13% observed a single time. The leading ten clones occupy over 20% of the sample.

The paper as a whole reports these results and caveats: Clones contracting from day 15 to 85 had balanced CD4/CD8 phenotypes, while a second wave expanding from day 15 to 37 was biased towards CD4+. Whether the second-wave clones peaking on day 37 were SARS-CoV-2 specific was not confirmed. Contracting CD4+ clones were located mainly in the CM and EM memory subsets, whereas CD8+ clones were found to be enriched in EMRA. Only a couple of mild cases were covered by the study, and larger cohorts that include severe cases with pre-infection samples were considered necessary. Some responding clones were found in pre-infection memory, which suggests that pre-existing cross-reactive memory T cells took part in the SARS-CoV-2 response.

The source is a man aged 18 to 29 who had mild COVID-19 (a few samples of this study predate the infection). The sample titles of this study are shuffled in the database, so cell type and time point are left out; the donor was told from shared clones. The sequenced sample was PBMCs or a T cell subset sorted from them (not recorded which). The rearranged segments are TRBV12-3 or TRBV12-4 and TRBJ2-5; the central 7 bases match TRBD2. The nucleotides are TGTGCCAGCTCCATCCTCAGCGGGGCCTTCCAAGAGACCCAGTACTTC. This yields the protein CASSILSGAFQETQYF.